At least ten counts were recorded for the clone carrying this T cell receptor (beta chain). Its specificity is unknown. This sample was included in a study of T cells in Graves' hyperthyroidism and ophthalmopathy. Study outcomes and limitations: The blood repertoire included most of the expanded thyroid clonotypes above 0.001. Ophthalmopathy, which appeared later, was predicted by the model a median 6.5 months before onset.

Trimming removed 4 bases at V and 2 bases at J, with 17 bases between. The CDR3 is 16 residues long. It was RNA transcripts that yielded the amplified TCR beta CDR3 regions. With the HTBI primer set, the TCR CDR3 went through a first round of RT-PCR. TCRdb passed the multiplex PCR reads through MiXCR, listing each CDR3 protein once. The sample records about 420,000 distinct CDR3 sequences, about an eighth being singletons. The sequencing sample was made of blood. The TCR originated in a woman between 18 and 29 years old with Graves' hyperthyroidism. This chain connects TRBV12-3 or TRBV12-4 to TRBJ2-5; TRBD1 is a possible D gene (5 bases). As DNA, the CDR3 is TGTGCCAGCAGTTACGGCACCCGGACACCACAAGAGACCCAGTACTTC. It yields the protein CASSYGTRTPQETQYF.